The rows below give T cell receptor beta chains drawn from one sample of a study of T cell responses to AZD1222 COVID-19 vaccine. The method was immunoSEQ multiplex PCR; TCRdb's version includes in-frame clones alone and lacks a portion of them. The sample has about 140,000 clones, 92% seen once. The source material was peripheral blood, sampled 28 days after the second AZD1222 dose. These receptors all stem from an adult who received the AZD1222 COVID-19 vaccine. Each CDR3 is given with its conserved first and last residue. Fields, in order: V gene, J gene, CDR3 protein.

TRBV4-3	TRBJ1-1	CASSQIEWGDTEAFF
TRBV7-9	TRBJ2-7	CASSLRQISHEQYF
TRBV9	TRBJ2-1	CASSPTTSGSYNEQFF
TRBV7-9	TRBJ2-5	CASSLAWQLENQETQYF
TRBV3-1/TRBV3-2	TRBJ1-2	CASSQDHRGNYGYTF
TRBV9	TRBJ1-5	CASSVGQGNQPQHF
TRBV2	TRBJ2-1	CASSESQSSYNEQFF
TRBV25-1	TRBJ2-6	CASSPGGANVLTF
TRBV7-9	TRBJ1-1	CASSLRQLNAFF
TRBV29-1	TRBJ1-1	CSVVSGNTEAFF
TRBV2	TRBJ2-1	CASSDVKASGIYNEQFF
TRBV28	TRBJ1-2	CASSLGGGASSYGYTF
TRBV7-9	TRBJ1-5	CASSWWEGQPQHF
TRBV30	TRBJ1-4	CAGTPGTGRVNEKLFF
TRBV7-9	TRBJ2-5	CASSLAVGKGGLRETQYF
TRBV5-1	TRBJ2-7	CASSLGTGGNYEQYF
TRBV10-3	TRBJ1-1	CAISPTGSVNTEAFF
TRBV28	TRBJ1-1	CASSSGQVNTEAFF
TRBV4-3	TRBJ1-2	CASSQGWTGVNYGYTF
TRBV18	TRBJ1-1	CASSGNMQGTAEAFF
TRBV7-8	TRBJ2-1	CASSVGQIDEQFF
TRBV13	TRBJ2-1	CASSSPGQGFNEQFF
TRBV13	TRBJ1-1	CASTGPKVTEAFF
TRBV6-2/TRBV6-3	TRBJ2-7	CASSSWTGRNFDEQYF
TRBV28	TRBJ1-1	CASRGQLNTEAFF
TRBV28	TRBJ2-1	CASSVAGGGNEQFF
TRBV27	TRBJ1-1	CASSLRQGGGTEAFF
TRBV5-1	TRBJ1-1	CASSGGGLNTEAFF
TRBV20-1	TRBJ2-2	CSARVHGELFF
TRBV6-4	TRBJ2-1	CASSEGPEQFF
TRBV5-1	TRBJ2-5	CASSLAGETQYF
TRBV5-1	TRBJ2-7	CASSAGTTGSYEQYF
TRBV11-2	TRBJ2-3	CASSYGLADTDTQYF
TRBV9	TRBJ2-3	CASSVVGAGGTQYF
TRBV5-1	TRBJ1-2	CASSLNTGVRLIPGYGYTF
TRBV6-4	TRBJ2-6	CASSDLQGANVLTF
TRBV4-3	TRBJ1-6	CASSQLGTASSYNSPLHF
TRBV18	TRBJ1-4	CASSDREDEKLFF
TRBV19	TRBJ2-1	CASDRGRAYNEQFF
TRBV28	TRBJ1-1	CASSLRQRGDTEAFF
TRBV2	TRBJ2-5	CASSGGTQETQYF
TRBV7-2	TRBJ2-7	CASSPQTGLGSYEQYF
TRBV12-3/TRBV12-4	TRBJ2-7	CASSPPRGYEQYF
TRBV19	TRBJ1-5	CASSMAGGHQPQHF
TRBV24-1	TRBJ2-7	CATSDRTGPGYEQYF
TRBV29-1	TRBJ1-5	CSVADSSNQPQHF
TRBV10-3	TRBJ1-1	CAISEGQNHEAFF
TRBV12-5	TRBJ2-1	CASGLGHSLGYNEQFF